The entry that follows covers one T cell receptor beta chain sequence. No cognate antigen has been identified for it. No much larger clonotype is one base removed from it; base qualities were not supplied. The data derive from a study of T-cell memory formation after mild COVID-19 (dated by TCRdb to about 2021). Notes on the research overall: Most TCR sequence clusters were specific to one of the two donors. Two young, previously healthy adult volunteers made up the cohort, one male and one female. Longitudinal TCRalpha and TCRbeta repertoire sequencing tracked T-cell clones expanding and contracting after mild COVID-19 in a couple of donors.

Overall study outcomes, separate from this receptor: Contracting CD4+ clones appeared mostly in the CM and EM memory subsets, whereas CD8+ clones were enriched in EMRA. SARS-CoV-2 specificity was not confirmed for the second-wave clones peaking on day 37. Balanced CD4/CD8 phenotypes were observed for clones contracting from day 15 to 85, whereas a bias towards CD4+ was observed for a second wave of clones expanding from day 15 to 37. The study covered only a couple of mild cases, and larger cohorts including severe cases with pre-infection samples were considered necessary. Some responding clones were detected in pre-infection memory, which suggested that pre-existing cross-reactive memory T cells had joined the SARS-CoV-2 response.

CDR1 and CDR2 are drawn from the germline V gene: SNHLY, FYNNEI. V drops 6 bases and J drops 3 bases, leaving 11 bases in between. From cysteine to phenylalanine, the CDR3 is 13 amino acids long. CDR3 DNA only is kept here, 39 bases in frame from base 1. The instrument was an Illumina NovaSeq 6000. Using 5'RACE with constant-segment primers, TCRalpha and TCRbeta cDNA libraries were constructed, with sample barcodes and unique molecular identifiers added in the process. Trizol reagent was used to extract RNA from every sample. Amplification of the libraries took two PCR steps, and the second step added a second sample barcode plus Illumina TruSeq adapters. Sequencing of the libraries was done on an Illumina NovaSeq, producing 2 x 150 bp paired-end reads. Turning to the authors' computational methods: With migec v1.2.7, reads were demultiplexed and then collapsed into UMI-guided consensus sequences. Using mixcr v2.1.11, UMI consensuses were aligned to TRA and TRB V and J templates and then assembled into clonotypes. Expanded or contracted clonotypes were those called significant by both edgeR and NoisET, with noise models trained on biological replicates. For edgeR calls, the thresholds were a false discovery rate-adjusted p below 0.01 and a log2 fold-change of 1. PCA with hierarchical clustering of max-normalized trajectories of the 1000 most abundant clonotypes was used as exploratory dynamics analysis. Each responding clone was given a CD4 or CD8 phenotype based on the CD4+ and CD8+ repertoires, which had been sequenced separately. TCRdb's own reprocessing of the public reads used fastp at Q25 and MiXCR and kept productive beta chains. Each entry is one CDR3 protein sequence, shown with its most common DNA and genes. These V and J calls are TCRdb output, not the study's own analysis. This sample lists approximately 230,000 distinct CDR3 sequences; 16% were detected once. Clones ranked in the top ten supply 3.5% of the sample.

Ficoll-Paque density gradient centrifugation was used to isolate PBMCs. The chain links TRBV2 with TRBJ1-2; a tentative D match to TRBD1 spans 6 bases. Sequencing was performed on PBMCs or a T cell subset sorted from them (not recorded which). The source is a man aged 18 to 29 who had mild COVID-19 (a few samples of this study predate the infection). The sample titles of this study are shuffled in the database, so cell type and time point are left out; the donor was told from shared clones. CDR3 protein: CASRGPGDYGYTF. Read as DNA, the sequence is TGTGCCAGCAGGGGCCCAGGGGACTATGGCTACACCTTC. Here the CDR3 is joined to the reference TRBV2 and TRBJ1-2 genes, and the full variable domain is: EPEVTQTPSHQVTQMGQEVILRCVPISNHLYFYWYRQILGQKVEFLVSFYNNEISEKSEIFDDQFSVERPDGSNFTLKIRSTKLEDSAMYFCASRGPGDYGYTFGSGTRLTVV.